This passage covers 9 T cell receptor beta chains from one sample sequenced in a study of T cell responses to AZD1222 COVID-19 vaccine. Clones were read by immunoSEQ multiplex PCR, and TCRdb kept only the in-frame ones, dropping some. The sample records roughly 120,000 clones, about 92% being singletons. This material consisted of peripheral blood, taken on day 0 of AZD1222 vaccination. Receptors were obtained from an adult in good health.

This chain connects TRBV12-5 to TRBJ2-7; D remains unclear. Trimming removed 1 base from V and 4 bases from J, with 11 bases in between. The CDR3 spans 14 residues. Germline CDR1 reads LGHNT; CDR2 reads FRNRAP. As DNA, the CDR3 is TGTGCTAGTGGTTTGGCCTCCCGACTGTACGAGCAGTACTTC. Translating it yields CASGLASRLYEQYF.

The V gene is TRBV18, the J gene TRBJ2-1; 11 positions match TRBD2. CDR1 is KGHSH, CDR2 LQKENI, per germline. The V and J ends lost 0 bases and 7 bases, in that order; junction bases with no gene match: 2. The CDR3 sequence is 15 residues long. The CDR3 DNA follows: TGTGCCAGCTCACCACCGGGACTAGCGGTGAATGAGCAGTTCTTC. Its translation is CASSPPGLAVNEQFF.

The genes are TRBV28 and TRBJ2-5; 8 nucleotides align to TRBD1. J gave up 5 bases and V 5 bases, and 7 bases lay outside the gene matches. The germline CDR1 and CDR2 sequences are MDHEN and SYDVKM. The CDR3 extends over 14 amino acids. The CDR3 sequence: CASSLAGGRETQYF. The CDR3 DNA follows: TGTGCCAGCAGTCTGGCAGGGGGCCGGGAGACCCAGTACTTC.

The chain links TRBV4-1 to TRBJ1-5; no clear D gene. Germline V CDR1 and CDR2: MGHRA, YSYEKL. Deletions cut 3 bases from V and 0 bases from J, with 15 bases between. This CDR3 is 17 amino acids long. The CDR3 coding sequence is TGCGCCAGCAGCCACCAACCACAGAGTAATAGCAATCAGCCCCAGCATTTT. Translation gives CASSHQPQSNSNQPQHF.

This chain links TRBV6-5 with TRBJ1-5, with 8 bases fitting TRBD1. V was clipped by 6 bases and J by 5 bases; unmatched bases: 9. CDR3 length equals 15 residues. From germline, CDR1 is MNHEY and CDR2 SVGAGI. The CDR3 is CASRPSDRVYQPQHF. As DNA, the CDR3 is TGTGCCAGCAGGCCTTCGGACAGGGTTTATCAGCCCCAGCATTTT.

This chain links TRBV6-5 with TRBJ2-7; 7 nucleotides agree with TRBD2. There are 14 residues in the CDR3. With V trimmed by 6 bases and J by 2 bases, 7 bases remained unmatched. Germline V lookup: CDR1 MNHEY, CDR2 SVGAGI. DNA of the CDR3: TGTGCCAGCAGCCCCCCTGGGGGGGCCTACGAGCAGTACTTC. Protein: CASSPPGGAYEQYF.

The genes are TRBV30 and TRBJ2-1; D is perhaps TRBD2 (5 bases). CDR1 and CDR2 from the germline V gene are GTSNPN and SVGIG (reference sequence). V was cut by 0 bases and J by 6 bases, with 18 bases left in between. This CDR3 is built from 16 residues. CDR3 nucleotides: TGTGCCTGGAGTGTTGAGGGAAGCTTATTCGGCAATGAGCAGTTCTTC. It encodes CAWSVEGSLFGNEQFF.

The chain joins TRBV20-1 to TRBJ2-1, with 13 bases identical to TRBD2. Germline-derived CDR1 and CDR2 are DFQATT and SNEGSKA (reference sequence). With 3 bases clipped from V and 9 bases from J, the junction kept 11 bases outside the gene matches. CDR3 size: 16 residues. The CDR3, as DNA: TGCAGTGCTAGTGGGGCGGGGACTAGCGGGACAGGTGAGCAGTTCTTC. Translated, it gives CSASGAGTSGTGEQFF.

The chain uses TRBV7-9 and TRBJ2-1; 14 bases map to TRBD2. V lost 7 bases, J lost 7 bases, and 9 bases stayed unmatched. Per germline, CDR1 SEHNR and CDR2 FQNEAQ (reference sequence). The CDR3 loop spans 16 amino acids. The DNA for the CDR3 is TGTGCCAGCAACTTGGGGACTAGCGGGAGTAGGAATGAGCAGTTCTTC. Translated, it gives CASNLGTSGSRNEQFF.